This T cell receptor beta chain was recovered during a study of spatial heterogeneity in lung cancer. There are many counts of this clonotype. The time point was: sample taken at primary tumor resection. Whole RNA came from tumor, nontumor lung or frozen PBMC and was sequenced without being sorted. J gave up 2 bases and V 3 bases, and 9 bases lay outside the gene matches. This CDR3 has 16 residues. Germline V lookup: CDR1 DFQATT, CDR2 SNEGSKA (reference sequence). TCRdb fed the 5' RACE reads into MiXCR, producing one record per CDR3 protein. The top ten clones hold 11% of a sample with about 48,000 distinct CDR3 sequences, roughly 5.2% of them seen once.

The gene calls are TRBV20-1 and TRBJ2-5; TRBD2 matches at 10 bases. The specimen comprised PBMCs, sampled at surgery. The TCR comes from a male donor with early-stage non-small cell lung cancer. As DNA, the CDR3 is TGCAGTGCTAGCCTGGGGCTAGCGGGAGCTCAAGAGACCCAGTACTTC. Translation: CSASLGLAGAQETQYF.